Below are 20 T cell receptor beta chains sequenced from a single sample in a study of post-analysis software for immune sequencing data. Broader study findings: The five TRBV segments detected at higher frequency in patients than in controls included TRBV5-6, TRBV5-1 and TRBV20-1.

Each TCR beta cDNA library carried unique molecular identifiers. TCRdb independently ran MiXCR on the PCR reads; one entry per CDR3 protein. The data contain about 820,000 distinct CDR3 sequences, about 50% of them singletons. No antigen has been assigned to these receptors. Sample: blood. These receptors all stem from a girl aged 10 to 17 with multiple sclerosis.

This clonotype was seen only a few times. The genes are TRBV6-6 and TRBJ2-5, with D perhaps matching TRBD2 (5 bases). Germline V gene data show CDR1 as MNHNY and CDR2 as SVGAGI (reference sequence). V dropped 0 bases and J dropped 11 bases, with 16 bases sitting between them. The CDR3 covers 14 residues. CDR3 DNA sequence: TGTGCCAGCAGTTACTCGATCCGGGGAGAGGAGCAGTACTTC. This encodes CASSYSIRGEEQYF.

V gene TRBV5-1 combines with J gene TRBJ2-7, with D possibly matching TRBD2 (5 bases). Germline-derived CDR1 and CDR2 are SGHRS and YFSETQ. The CDR3 totals 16 residues. Trimming removed 1 base at V and 7 bases at J, with 21 bases between. The CDR3 reads CASSLSRQLSTGEQYF. DNA for the CDR3: TGCGCCAGCAGCTTGTCGCGGCAGTTATCGACGGGGGAGCAGTACTTC.

V is TRBV20-1 and J is TRBJ1-1, with D maybe TRBD1 (5 bases). The ends were cut back, 5 bases at V and 4 bases at J, with 11 bases in the middle. Germline V gene sequence: CDR1 DFQATT, CDR2 SNEGSKA (reference sequence). The CDR3 covers 12 residues. The CDR3 nucleotides read TGCAGTGCTGCAGGGTCTAGCACTGAAGCTTTCTTT. This translates into CSAAGSSTEAFF.

The chain joins TRBV29-1 to TRBJ2-5; the D gene is possibly TRBD1 (7 bases). The germline CDR1 and CDR2 sequences are SQVTM and ANQGSEA. The CDR3 length is 14 residues. The V and J ends lost 0 bases and 4 bases respectively, with 12 bases between them. Here the CDR3 DNA reads TGCAGCGTTGAAGACAGGGGGGTAATAGAGACCCAGTACTTC. This translates into CSVEDRGVIETQYF.

The V and J genes are TRBV15 and TRBJ1-6; D perhaps matches TRBD1 (6 bases). This CDR3 region has 15 residues. In germline, CDR1 is LNHNV, CDR2 YYDKDF (reference sequence). V dropped 0 bases and J dropped 8 bases, with 11 bases sitting between them. The CDR3 region is CATSRDNREDSPLHF. In DNA form, the CDR3 reads TGTGCCACCAGCAGAGATAACAGGGAGGATTCACCCCTCCACTTT.

This clonotype appeared a few times. The V call is TRBV29-1, the J call TRBJ2-1; no reliable D call. V was shortened by 3 bases and J by 10 bases, with 10 bases between the two germline ends. Germline lookup yields CDR1 SQVTM and CDR2 ANQGSEA. CDR3 size: 11 residues. Here the CDR3 reads CSVEDVAEQFF. Written as DNA, the CDR3 is TGCAGCGTTGAGGACGTAGCAGAGCAGTTCTTC.

V usage is TRBV5-5 and J usage is TRBJ1-2; TRBD1 matches at 8 bases. Looked up from germline, CDR1 is SGHKS and CDR2 is YYEKEE (reference sequence). V lost 2 bases and J lost 7; bases outside the gene matches: 16. The CDR3 totals 17 residues. Written as DNA, the CDR3 is TGTGCCAGCAGCTTAGTTCCGGCGGGAGCAGGGGGCATTGGCTACACCTTC. As protein: CASSLVPAGAGGIGYTF.

The V and J genes are TRBV5-1 and TRBJ2-1, with TRBD1 identical over 7 bases. The CDR3 loop spans 18 amino acids. Germline CDR1 and CDR2: SGHRS and YFSETQ. Unmatched junction bases numbered 17, after V lost 7 bases and J lost 1 base. CDR3 coding DNA: TGCGCCAGCCAGATGTATACAGGGGCCGGGGTGTCCTACAATGAGCAGTTCTTC. Protein: CASQMYTGAGVSYNEQFF.

This clonotype came up a few times. This chain links TRBV20-1 with TRBJ2-1; the D gene is possibly TRBD1 (5 bases). V was trimmed by 7 bases and J by 4 bases, leaving 11 bases between them. Germline values: CDR1 DFQATT, CDR2 SNEGSKA (reference sequence). The CDR3 is made up of 12 amino acids. The CDR3 spells CSGQQLYNEQFF. The DNA of the CDR3 is TGCAGTGGACAGCAATTATACAATGAGCAGTTCTTC.

The V call is TRBV6-5, the J call TRBJ2-7, with no clear D. Germline V gives CDR1 MNHEY, CDR2 SVGAGI. The ends were cut back, 2 bases at V and 2 bases at J, with 10 bases in the middle. The CDR3 has 14 residues. The DNA for the CDR3 is TGTGCCAGCAGTTACACACGTTATACCTACGAGCAGTACTTC. This codes for CASSYTRYTYEQYF.

The chain employs TRBV10-3 and TRBJ2-7, with 9 bases that match TRBD1. Trimming at V came to 6 bases and at J to 3 bases, leaving 15 bases not matched to a gene. Germline lookup yields CDR1 ENHRY and CDR2 SYGVKD. The CDR3 sequence is 17 residues long. The CDR3 DNA reads as TGTGCCATCAGCCAGCCGTTGGGACAGGGAGAATTCTACGAGCAGTACTTC. It codes for CAISQPLGQGEFYEQYF.

This clonotype was detected a few times. The rearrangement links TRBV29-1 to TRBJ2-5; D uncertain. The last part of the DNA fits TRBJ2-7 better; the J call may be wrong. The CDR3 covers 11 residues. Per germline, CDR1 SQVTM and CDR2 ANQGSEA. CDR3 DNA: TGCAGCGTTGCCACAGACTACGAGCAGTACTTC. It yields the protein CSVATDYEQYF.

In this sample, this clonotype turned up once. The chain is built from TRBV5-1 and TRBJ1-6, with D perhaps matching TRBD1 (5 bases). This CDR3 is built from 15 residues. Germline-derived CDR1 and CDR2 are SGHRS and YFSETQ. V lost 1 base to trimming and J lost 9 bases, with 14 bases between them. In nucleotides, the CDR3 is TGCGCCAGCAGCTTGATGGGGGGAGATAGTTCACCCCTCCACTTT. It yields the protein CASSLMGGDSSPLHF.

This clonotype was counted only a few times. The V gene is TRBV7-6, the J gene TRBJ2-6; D call uncertain. This CDR3 contains 17 residues. CDR1 is SGHVS and CDR2 is FNYEAQ in the germline V gene. Trimming stripped 1 base from V and 2 bases from J, with 12 bases between. As DNA, the CDR3 is TGTGCCAGCAGCTTAGAAGGACCGTCTGCTGGGGCCAACGTCCTGACTTTC. Protein: CASSLEGPSAGANVLTF. Full variable domain (remainder filled in from reference TRBV7-6 and TRBJ2-6): GAGVSQSPRYKVTKRGQDVALRCDPISGHVSLYWYRQALGQGPEFLTYFNYEAQQDKSGLPNDRFSAERPEGSISTLTIQRTEQRDSAMYRCASSLEGPSAGANVLTFGAGSRLTVL.

CDR3: CASSLRDRGDTF. CDR3 nucleotides: TGTGCCAGCAGTTTAAGGGACAGGGGGGACACCTTC. The chain is built from TRBV12-3 or TRBV12-4 and TRBJ1-2; TRBD1 matches at 11 bases. V dropped 2 bases and J dropped 12; count of bases not matched to a gene: 2. This CDR3 has 12 residues.

The chain combines TRBV7-9 with TRBJ1-6; possibly TRBD1 for D (5 bases). V lost 1 base, J lost 9 bases, and 13 bases lay in between. The CDR3 covers 15 residues. Germline CDR1 SEHNR, CDR2 FQNEAQ (reference sequence). CDR3 loop: CASSLGSQGSSPLHF. The CDR3 nucleotides are TGTGCCAGCAGCTTAGGGAGCCAGGGAAGTTCACCCCTCCACTTT.

This rearrangement joins TRBV20-1 to TRBJ2-5; D may be TRBD1 (6 bases). CDR3 length: 17 amino acids. Germline V lookup: CDR1 DFQATT, CDR2 SNEGSKA (reference sequence). V dropped 3 bases and J dropped 5 bases, with 25 bases sitting between them. CDR3 sequence: CSARQSKRGSHGETQYF. CDR3 bases: TGCAGTGCTAGGCAATCAAAAAGGGGGTCCCACGGGGAGACCCAGTACTTC.

This clonotype was picked up a small number of times. CDR3 nucleotides: TGCGCCAGCAGCTTGATTACTAGCGGGGGGTACAATGAGCAGTTCTTC. Its protein is CASSLITSGGYNEQFF. The chain has TRBV5-1 and TRBJ2-1; TRBD2 matches 12 bases. This CDR3 is 16 amino acids long. Germline-derived CDR1 and CDR2 are SGHRS and YFSETQ. J was trimmed by 4 bases and V by 1 base; bases with no gene match: 3.

This chain uses TRBV7-9 with TRBJ2-4; D may match TRBD1 or TRBD2 (7 bases each). The J call may be wrong; the DNA end is better matched by TRBJ2-7. Per the germline V gene, CDR1 is SEHNR and CDR2 is FQNEAQ (reference sequence). The CDR3 consists of 15 residues. CDR3 region: CASSLALGRGGEQYF. CDR3 DNA sequence: TGTGCCAGCAGCTTAGCGCTGGGCAGGGGGGGCGAGCAGTACTTC.

This sequence joins TRBV5-1 and TRBJ2-5, with a weak D call TRBD2 (7 bases). This CDR3 contains 16 residues. V lost 6 bases and J lost 4, with 22 bases in between. CDR1 SGHRS and CDR2 YFSETQ come from the germline V gene. The DNA for the CDR3 is TGCGCCAGCACCCAACGGTGGGGGGGGGCTGGAGAGACCCAGTACTTC. This codes for CASTQRWGGAGETQYF.